Below, one T cell receptor beta chain is given with its context. Antigen: not known. The source of the sample is a study of CD8+ T cells in alopecia areata. As for the study in general: Scoring of severity for treated patients was based on percentage of affected scalp area. Overall study results and limits: Association of baseline CD8+ expansion with response is uncertain owing to one nonresponder. Lesional scalp displayed greater clonality than normal scalp, most notably in alopecia totalis/universalis.

Documented treatment: oral pan-JAK inhibitor, 5-10 mg twice daily. As part of sample collection, lesional scalp punch biopsies and peripheral blood were taken from alopecia areata patients. Extraction and reverse transcription of RNA yielded cDNA as the sequencing template. The data were produced by immunoSEQ multiplex PCR, yet TCRdb's version contains in-frame clones alone and is incomplete. The sample contains 200,000 or so clones, about two fifths of which appear only once. V lost 6 bases and J lost 1; bases outside the gene matches: 5. Per germline, CDR1 SQVTM and CDR2 ANQGSEA. CDR3 length equals 15 residues.

This TCR was recovered from a human donor with alopecia areata. J is TRBJ2-1 and V is TRBV29-1; 11 nucleotides line up with TRBD1. The specimen comprised CD4+ T cells sorted from blood, sampled between weeks 30 and 35, from a patient treated with tofacitinib. In DNA form, the CDR3 reads TGCAGCGTAGGACAGGGGGCACCTTCCTACAATGAGCAGTTCTTC. Translation: CSVGQGAPSYNEQFF.